This TCR beta chain was observed in a study of blood T cell repertoires in COVID-19. Study information: Samples representing acute and convalescent COVID-19 were sourced from the United States, Italy and Spain. Nucleic acid was either cDNA or gDNA, and it came from T cells, B-cell-depleted T cells, or PBMCs.

This clone was observed a few times. The CDR3 consists of 15 residues. Germline values: CDR1 MNHEY, CDR2 SVGAGI. After removal of 5 bases from V and 2 bases from J, the junction contained 5 bases not matched to a gene. Using immunoSEQ multiplex PCR, the repertoire was profiled, and TCRdb retains in-frame clones only, with some absent. The table shows roughly 380,000 clones, with 89% occurring only once. This TCR was recovered from a woman aged 40 to 50 with COVID-19, enrolled during active disease. The sequenced sample was peripheral blood. The chain employs TRBV6-5 and TRBJ2-1; 8 bases are shared with TRBD2. This chain's CDR3 is CASSLNSGTYNEQFF. The CDR3 DNA reads as TGTGCCAGCAGTCTTAATAGCGGGACCTACAATGAGCAGTTCTTC.